This TCR beta chain was observed in a study of T cell responses to AZD1222 COVID-19 vaccine. Looking at the study overall: Second-dose intervals of approximately 4 or approximately 12 weeks were pooled.

The CDR3 sequence is 13 residues long. Germline V gene sequence: CDR1 LGHDT, CDR2 YNNKEL (reference sequence). V gave up 6 bases and J gave up 3 bases; unmatched junction bases: 4. The method was immunoSEQ multiplex PCR; TCRdb's version includes in-frame clones alone and lacks a portion of them. Found here are roughly 120,000 clones, roughly 88% of them singletons; the top ten hold less than 6%. This sequence originates from an adult in good health. The chain has TRBV3-1 (or the pseudogene TRBV3-2) and TRBJ1-2; 7 nucleotides line up with TRBD1. Here the sequenced sample was peripheral blood, taken on day 0 of AZD1222 vaccination. The CDR3 protein is CASRLTGDYGYTF. Written as DNA, the CDR3 is TGTGCCAGCAGACTTACAGGGGACTATGGCTACACCTTC.